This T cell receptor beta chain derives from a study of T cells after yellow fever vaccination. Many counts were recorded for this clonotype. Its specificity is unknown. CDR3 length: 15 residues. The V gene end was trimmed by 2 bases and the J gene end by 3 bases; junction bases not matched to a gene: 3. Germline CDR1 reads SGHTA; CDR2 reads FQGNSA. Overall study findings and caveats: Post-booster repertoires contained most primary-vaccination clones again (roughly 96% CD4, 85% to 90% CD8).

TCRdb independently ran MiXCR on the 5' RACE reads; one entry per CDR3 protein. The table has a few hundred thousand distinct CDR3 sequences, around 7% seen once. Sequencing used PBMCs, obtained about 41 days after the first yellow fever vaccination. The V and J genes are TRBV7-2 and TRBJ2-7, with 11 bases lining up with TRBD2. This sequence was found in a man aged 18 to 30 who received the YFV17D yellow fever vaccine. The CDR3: CASSLTTSGVYEQYF. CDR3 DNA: TGTGCCAGCAGCTTAACGACTAGCGGGGTCTACGAGCAGTACTTC. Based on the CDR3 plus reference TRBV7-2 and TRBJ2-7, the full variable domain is GAGVSQSPSNKVTEKGKDVELRCDPISGHTALYWYRQSLGQGLEFLIYFQGNSAPDKSGLPSDRFSAERTGGSVSTLTIQRTQQEDSAVYLCASSLTTSGVYEQYFGPGTRLTVT.